A selection of T cell receptor beta chains follows, all from one sample in a study of beta chain features in type 1 diabetes. Profiled with immunoSEQ multiplex PCR; TCRdb holds only in-frame clones, not every one. The repertoire has around 280,000 clones, approximately 16% of them found once; the top ten carry less than 0.02%. Input material: naive CD4+ T cells from blood. These TCRs come from a young man with type 1 diabetes. The CDR3 runs from the conserved cysteine through the conserved F or W. D genes are given only for firm matches. Part of the rows lack a size; the others show once, few, many or a class for expanded clones.

clone size	V gene	J gene	D gene	CDR3 protein	CDR3 DNA
NA	TRBV10-3	TRBJ2-5	NA	CAISGRGQAQTQYF	TGTGCCATCAGCGGGAGAGGACAGGCGCAGACCCAGTACTTC
few	TRBV28	TRBJ2-1	TRBD1	CASSFPGTGGNEQFF	TGTGCCAGCAGTTTTCCAGGGACAGGGGGCAATGAGCAGTTCTTC
few	TRBV10-3	TRBJ1-5	NA	CAISDGRGTGQPQHF	TGTGCCATCAGTGACGGCAGGGGTACTGGTCAGCCCCAGCATTTT
few	TRBV5-6	TRBJ2-7	TRBD1	CASSLMTGFYEQYF	TGTGCCAGCAGCTTGATGACAGGGTTCTACGAGCAGTACTTC
NA	TRBV15	TRBJ1-2	NA	CATSREEQGAGYTF	TGTGCCACCAGCAGAGAAGAACAGGGTGCTGGCTACACCTTC
NA	TRBV2	TRBJ2-3	NA	CASRRDGYSTDTQYF	TGTGCCAGCAGGAGAGACGGGTATAGCACAGATACGCAGTATTTT
NA	TRBV2	TRBJ2-7	NA	CASSARAYEQYF	TGTGCCAGCAGTGCACGAGCCTACGAGCAGTACTTC
few	TRBV9	TRBJ2-1	NA	CASSGVNGGSYNEQFF	TGTGCCAGCAGCGGGGTCAACGGGGGCTCCTACAATGAGCAGTTCTTC
few	TRBV5-1	TRBJ2-5	NA	CASSLAAGLETQYF	TGCGCCAGCAGCCTGGCGGCAGGGCTAGAGACCCAGTACTTC
NA	TRBV13	TRBJ2-7	NA	CASSSRWTTITSEQYF	TGTGCCAGCAGCTCCCGCTGGACTACAATAACCAGTGAGCAGTACTTC
few	TRBV5-1	TRBJ2-7	TRBD2	CASSLRGRDYEQYF	TGCGCCAGCAGCTTACGCGGGAGGGACTACGAGCAGTACTTC
once	TRBV18	TRBJ2-1	TRBD2	CASSPPGTSGGNEQFF	TGTGCCAGCTCACCACCAGGGACTAGCGGGGGAAATGAGCAGTTCTTC
once	TRBV5-6	TRBJ2-7	NA	CASSVGRNGPSF	TGTGCCAGCAGCGTAGGGAGGAATGGACCAAGCTTC
NA	TRBV7-9	TRBJ2-5	TRBD1	CASSWGQGIETQYF	TGTGCCAGCAGCTGGGGACAGGGAATAGAGACCCAGTACTTC
NA	TRBV29-1	TRBJ2-5	NA	CSVERQGRETQYF	TGCAGCGTTGAAAGGCAGGGTAGAGAGACCCAGTACTTC
few	TRBV5-1	TRBJ1-2	NA	CASSFYQRRGYTF	TGCGCCAGCAGCTTCTACCAAAGGAGGGGCTACACCTTC
NA	TRBV7-9	TRBJ1-1	NA	CASSRRDTGTEAFF	TGTGCCAGCAGCCGACGGGACACCGGCACTGAAGCTTTCTTT
few	TRBV29-1	TRBJ2-2	NA	CSVGTLNTGELFF	TGCAGCGTCGGGACACTTAACACCGGGGAGCTGTTTTTT
NA	TRBV9	TRBJ2-3	TRBD2	CASSVHGGGGDTQYF	TGTGCCAGCAGCGTACATGGCGGGGGAGGAGATACGCAGTATTTT
few	TRBV29-1	TRBJ1-1	NA	CSVATHMNTEAFF	TGCAGCGTGGCAACACATATGAACACTGAAGCTTTCTTT
few	TRBV6-6	TRBJ2-3	NA	CASSYVRGGTDTQYF	TGTGCCAGCAGTTACGTAAGGGGCGGCACAGATACGCAGTATTTT
NA	TRBV27	TRBJ1-6	NA	CASSPYPGSTLHF	TGTGCCAGCAGTCCGTACCCAGGGTCCACCCTCCACTTT
few	TRBV6-6	TRBJ2-7	NA	CASSQDSEQYF	TGTGCCAGCAGTCAGGACAGCGAGCAGTACTTC
few	TRBV9	TRBJ2-1	TRBD2	CASSSAGRGVNEQFF	TGTGCCAGCAGCAGTGCGGGGAGGGGAGTCAATGAGCAGTTCTTC
NA	TRBV7-9	TRBJ2-1	NA	CASSFISEQFF	TGTGCCAGCAGCTTTATATCTGAGCAGTTCTTC
NA	TRBV7-2	TRBJ1-3	NA	CASSAKTAMGTIYF	TGTGCCAGCAGCGCAAAGACAGCCATGGGCACCATATATTTT
few	TRBV5-1	TRBJ2-1	TRBD2	CASRTTFSGSEQFF	TGCGCCAGCAGAACCACCTTTAGCGGGAGCGAGCAGTTCTTC
few	TRBV7-2	TRBJ2-7	TRBD2	CASSIQTSGSGYEQYF	TGTGCCAGCAGCATCCAGACTAGCGGGAGCGGGTACGAGCAGTACTTC
NA	TRBV5-1	TRBJ1-5	NA	CASSLDGAGQPQHF	TGCGCCAGCAGCCTGGATGGGGCTGGTCAGCCCCAGCATTTT
NA	TRBV7-9	TRBJ2-7	NA	CASSFLTRRDNPSEQYF	TGTGCCAGCAGCTTTCTAACGCGCCGGGACAACCCAAGCGAGCAGTACTTC
few	TRBV9	TRBJ2-3	TRBD2	CASSASGLAGTDTQYF	TGTGCCAGCAGCGCCAGTGGGCTAGCGGGGACAGATACGCAGTATTTT
few	TRBV9	TRBJ1-1	TRBD1	CASSVGDREVTEAFF	TGTGCCAGCAGCGTAGGGGACAGGGAGGTCACTGAAGCTTTCTTT
NA	TRBV5-1	TRBJ1-5	NA	CASSLAGQDQPQHF	TGCGCCAGCAGCTTGGCGGGACAAGATCAGCCCCAGCATTTT
few	TRBV11-2	TRBJ2-3	NA	CASSRTFPGDTQYF	TGTGCCAGCAGCAGGACATTCCCCGGAGATACGCAGTATTTT
NA	TRBV7-6	TRBJ2-7	TRBD2	CASSLDPSGSYEQYF	TGTGCCAGCAGCTTAGACCCTAGCGGCTCCTACGAGCAGTACTTC
few	TRBV5-1	TRBJ2-5	NA	CASSLAGETQYF	TGCGCCAGCAGCTTGGCGGGGGAGACCCAGTACTTC
few	TRBV6-6	TRBJ2-1	TRBD2	CASRLAGGDEQFF	TGTGCCAGCAGACTAGCGGGAGGCGATGAGCAGTTCTTC
few	TRBV7-2	TRBJ2-6	TRBD1	CASSRTGTGTAWANVLTF	TGTGCCAGCAGCCGTACCGGGACAGGGACCGCTTGGGCCAACGTCCTGACTTTC
NA	TRBV7-9	TRBJ2-3	NA	CASSLGAQDTQYF	TGTGCCAGCAGCTTAGGGGCCCAAGATACGCAGTATTTT
NA	TRBV9	TRBJ2-5	NA	CASSVFGQRGETQYF	TGTGCCAGCAGCGTATTTGGACAGAGAGGAGAGACCCAGTACTTC
NA	TRBV9	TRBJ2-3	TRBD2	CASALLAGASDTQYF	TGTGCCAGCGCCTTACTAGCGGGGGCGTCAGATACGCAGTATTTT
few	TRBV6-5	TRBJ2-1	TRBD1	CASSFQGDYNEQFF	TGTGCCAGCAGTTTCCAGGGGGATTACAATGAGCAGTTCTTC
NA	TRBV7-9	TRBJ2-7	TRBD2	CASSRLAGESYEQYF	TGTGCCAGCAGCCGACTAGCGGGAGAGTCCTACGAGCAGTACTTC
few	TRBV5-8	TRBJ2-1	NA	CARKTGGDACSEQFF	TGTGCCCGAAAGACGGGGGGCGATGCGTGTTCCGAGCAGTTCTTC
NA	TRBV10-3	TRBJ2-1	TRBD1	CASRRAGQGDNEQFF	TGTGCCTCCCGGCGGGCGGGACAGGGCGACAATGAGCAGTTCTTC
few	TRBV5-1	TRBJ2-1	NA	CASSSGLYNEQFF	TGCGCCAGCAGCTCCGGACTGTACAATGAGCAGTTCTTC
NA	TRBV4-2	TRBJ2-3	TRBD2	CASSQGLSGRVITDTQYF	TGTGCCAGCAGCCAAGGGCTTAGCGGGAGGGTTATAACAGATACGCAGTATTTT